This passage covers 19 T cell receptor beta chains from one sample sequenced in a study of CD8+ T cells in alopecia areata. Sorting of pooled cutaneous lymph node cells was based on CD4, CD8alpha, NKG2D, NKG2ACE and other markers. cDNA prepared by RNA extraction and subsequent reverse transcription served as the template for sequencing. Only in-frame clones appear in the TCRdb table, and some are missing; sequencing was by immunoSEQ multiplex PCR. The sample includes approximately 10,000 clones, none of them occurring once. The sample was CD8+ T cells sorted from a lymph node. All receptors derive from a C3H/HeJ mouse with alopecia areata. The MHC haplotype recorded for the strain is H2-k.

This clone qualifies as medium-sized. Any gene name here is a mouse gene name. The CDR3 goes on 4 residues after the read ends, and that part is filled in from the germline J gene. The rearrangement joins TRBV1 to TRBJ2-2; possibly TRBD1 for D (5 bases). This CDR3 is 16 amino acids long. The germline V gene has CDR1 NSQYPW and CDR2 LRSPGD (reference sequence). V lost 0 bases and J lost 0, with 8 bases in between. CDR3 DNA, as far as it was read: TGCACCTGCAGTGCAGAAGCCAGGGCAAACACCGGG. Protein sequence: CTCSAEARANTG. The whole CDR3 region reads CTCSAEARANTGQLYF.

This clone qualifies as medium-sized (0.01 to 0.1%). Genes and germline come from the mouse. The CDR3 extends 4 residues past the end of the read, so its final part is completed from the germline J gene. The chain uses TRBV1 and TRBJ2-7; 12 bases agree with TRBD2. The CDR3 extends over 15 amino acids. Germline V gene sequence: CDR1 NSQYPW, CDR2 LRSPGD (reference sequence). With 3 bases clipped from V and 2 bases from J, the junction kept 2 bases outside the gene matches. The CDR3 here is CTCSAGLGGPYEQYF. The sequenced CDR3 bases are TGCACCTGCAGTGCGGGACTGGGGGGCCCCTAT.

This clone showed up many times. Mouse gene names apply. The read halts 4 residues ahead of the CDR3 end, with the missing end drawn from the germline J gene. The V gene is TRBV13-2, the J gene TRBJ2-7; the D gene could be TRBD1 or TRBD2 (6 bases each). Trimming shortened V by 0 bases and J by 3 bases, and 13 bases separated the two germline ends. This CDR3 comprises 15 residues. The germline V gene encodes CDR1 NNHNN and CDR2 SYGAGS (reference sequence). Partial CDR3 DNA: TGTGCCAGCGGTGATGGGGGGGACACCCTCTAT. Its translation is CASGDGGDTLY. The complete CDR3 reads CASGDGGDTLYEQYF.

In its sample, this clone was seen many times. Here the gene names and germline are mouse. The CDR3 end is not reached by the read, which stops 4 residues before it; the germline J gene fills it in. The rearrangement links TRBV19 to TRBJ1-1; TRBD1 aligns across 7 bases. Germline loops: CDR1 FNHDT, CDR2 SITEND (reference sequence). The J segment lost 1 base and the V segment lost 5 bases, leaving 5 bases of the junction unmatched. The CDR3 extends over 14 amino acids. The CDR3 spells CASSPGQKNTEVFF. CDR3 DNA, as far as it was read: TGTGCCAGCAGCCCGGGACAGAAAAACACA.

Concerning this clone: Germline and genes here are mouse. The sequenced fragment ends 4 residues before the CDR3 boundary, so the rest is inferred from the germline J gene. This sequence joins TRBV31 and TRBJ2-4, with TRBD2 identical over 10 bases. The V and J ends lost 3 bases and 0 bases, in that order; junction bases with no gene match: 6. CDR1 and CDR2 (germline): GKSSPN, SITVG. CDR3 length equals 16 residues. CDR3 protein: CAWRPTGGTSQNTLYF. The sequenced part of the CDR3 DNA is TGTGCCTGGAGACCGACTGGGGGGACTAGTCAAAAC.

This clone occurred many times. Each gene name is a mouse one. The read is 4 residues too short to cover the CDR3 end, so that end is filled in from the germline J gene. The rearrangement joins TRBV1 to TRBJ2-7, with D possibly matching TRBD2 (6 bases). This CDR3 is 12 amino acids long. Germline V gene sequence: CDR1 NSQYPW, CDR2 LRSPGD (reference sequence). The covered CDR3 bases are TGCACCTGCAGTGCGCTGGGGTAT. This translates into CTCSALGY. In full, the CDR3 reads CTCSALGYEQYF.

Many counts were recorded for this clone. Germline and genes: mouse. Sequencing ends 4 residues short of the CDR3 end; the germline J gene provides the rest. The rearrangement joins TRBV29 to TRBJ2-5; TRBD1 aligns across 9 bases. The V gene's germline CDR1 is MSHET and CDR2 SYDVDS. The CDR3 runs 13 residues. The CDR3 bases that were read are TGTGCTAGCAGGAGAGGGACAGGGGAC. Translation gives CASRRGTGD. The whole CDR3 region reads CASRRGTGDTQYF.

This clone has ten or more counts. The genes and germline here are from mouse. The CDR3 end is not reached by the read, which stops 4 residues before it; the germline J gene fills it in. This rearrangement joins TRBV13-3 to TRBJ2-4; 10 bases agree with TRBD2. Germline assignment: CDR1 NNHDY and CDR2 SYVADS. CDR3 length equals 16 residues. The trim removed 2 bases at V and 0 bases at J, leaving 3 bases unmatched. CDR3 protein: CASSEDWGNSQNTLYF. The CDR3 bases that were read are TGTGCCAGCAGTGAGGACTGGGGGAATAGTCAAAAC.

This clone was seen repeatedly, ten times or more. The genes and germline here are from mouse. The read comes to an end 4 residues before the CDR3 does, leaving the germline J gene to fill in the end. This sequence joins TRBV13-3 and TRBJ1-1, with 10 bases lining up with TRBD1. The CDR3 loop spans 12 amino acids. The germline V gene has CDR1 NNHDY and CDR2 SYVADS. The sequenced CDR3 bases are TGTGCCAGCAGAGGGACAGGGGTA. As protein: CASRGTGV. The whole CDR3 sequence reads CASRGTGVEVFF.

This clone came up many times. All gene names here are mouse names. CDR3 in amino acids: CASRDRSSAETLYF. CDR3 DNA, as far as it was read: TGTGCCAGCAGGGACAGGTCTAGTGCAGAA. The V gene is TRBV13-3, the J gene TRBJ2-3; 7 bases fit TRBD1. The CDR3 end lies 4 residues beyond the end of the read and is filled in from the germline J gene. The trim removed 5 bases at V and 0 bases at J, leaving 3 bases unmatched. CDR1 NNHDY and CDR2 SYVADS come from the germline V gene. This CDR3 is built from 14 residues.

This clone appeared many times. Genes and germline come from the mouse. Sequencing ends 4 residues short of the CDR3 end; the germline J gene provides the rest. The chain joins TRBV13-3 to TRBJ2-3, with D perhaps matching TRBD1 (6 bases). Germline CDR1 and CDR2: NNHDY and SYVADS. The CDR3 is 13 residues long. Trimming took off 6 bases at V and 0 bases at J, with 8 bases between the two ends. The CDR3 sequence: CASNGQSAETLYF. The sequenced part of the CDR3 DNA is TGTGCCAGCAACGGACAGAGTGCAGAA.

This clone was seen many times. Here the gene names and germline are mouse. CDR3 bases read: TGTGCCAGCAGTACTCTGATCTAT. This sequence encodes CASSTLIY. The whole CDR3 protein reads CASSTLIYEQYF. This rearrangement joins TRBV19 to TRBJ2-7; D remains ambiguous. The observed sequence ends 4 residues before the CDR3 terminus, with the missing tail filled in from the germline J gene. The CDR3 spans 12 residues. Germline CDR1 reads FNHDT; CDR2 reads SITEND (reference sequence). Trimming removed 3 bases at V and 3 bases at J, with 7 bases between.

This clone came up many times. Gene and germline names: mouse. From the germline J gene comes the end of the CDR3, since the read stops 4 residues before it. The chain combines TRBV13-2 with TRBJ2-1, with 8 bases aligning to TRBD2. The CDR3 sequence is 14 residues long. The V gene end was trimmed by 5 bases and the J gene end by 3 bases; junction bases not matched to a gene: 4. Germline V gene sequence: CDR1 NNHNN, CDR2 SYGAGS (reference sequence). This CDR3 reads CASGHWGIYAEQFF. The sequenced part of the CDR3 DNA is TGTGCCAGCGGCCACTGGGGGATCTATGCT.

As regards this clone: Mouse gene names apply. The missing CDR3 end, 4 residues past where the read stops, is filled in from the germline J gene. V usage is TRBV31 and J usage is TRBJ2-1; TRBD1 is a possible D gene (6 bases). Trimming cost V 1 base and J 4 bases, with 11 bases left between them. Germline V CDR1 and CDR2: GKSSPN, SITVG. CDR3 length: 14 amino acids. CDR3 bases read: TGTGCCTGGAGTCCGGGGCAGGGGTATGCT. Residues: CAWSPGQGYA. The full CDR3 sequence reads CAWSPGQGYAEQFF.

This clone was counted many times. Genes here carry mouse names. The read finishes 4 residues shy of the CDR3 end, and the germline J gene is used to complete it. The rearrangement joins TRBV13-3 to TRBJ2-2; 8 bases match TRBD1. CDR3 length equals 15 residues. Looked up from germline, CDR1 is NNHDY and CDR2 is SYVADS. The J segment lost 2 bases and the V segment lost 0 bases, leaving 0 bases of the junction unmatched. The CDR3 here is CASSDDRGNTGQLYF. The CDR3 bases that were read are TGTGCCAGCAGTGATGACAGGGGGAACACCGGG.

This clone is judged medium-sized. All gene names here are mouse names. The read ends 4 residues early relative to the CDR3; the germline J gene fills the gap. This rearrangement joins TRBV3 to TRBJ2-5; D uncertain. CDR1 SNHLY and CDR2 FYNGKV come from the germline V gene (reference sequence). CDR3 size: 14 residues. Trimming pared 0 bases from V and 2 bases from J, leaving 6 bases between. The covered CDR3 bases are TGTGCCAGCAGCTTAGCTGGGATCCAAGAC. Encoded protein: CASSLAGIQD. The entire CDR3 protein reads CASSLAGIQDTQYF.

This clone was seen only a few times. Mouse gene names and germline throughout. From the germline J gene comes the end of the CDR3, since the read stops 4 residues before it. The J gene is TRBJ2-1, the V gene TRBV13-1, with 9 bases fitting TRBD1. Trimming cost V 2 bases and J 6 bases; bases outside gene matches: 3. Germline-derived CDR1 and CDR2 are NSHNY and SYGAGN. The CDR3 sequence is 14 residues long. CDR3 loop: CASSETTGGAEQFF. CDR3 bases read: TGTGCCAGCAGTGAAACGACAGGGGGTGCT.

This clone was found many times. Gene names refer to mouse genes. Coverage ceases 4 residues before the CDR3 finishes, and the germline J gene fills in the end. The chain recombines TRBV5 with TRBJ2-1, with D unresolved. The length of the CDR3 is 15 residues. V was trimmed by 0 bases and J by 0 bases, leaving 6 bases between them. In germline, CDR1 is LGHNA, CDR2 YNLKQL (reference sequence). The CDR3 here is CASSQDRVNYAEQFF. The sequenced part of the CDR3 DNA is TGTGCCAGCAGCCAAGATAGGGTTAACTATGCT.

This clone was seen ten or more times. The germline and genes are mouse ones. The read stops 3 residues short of the end of the CDR3; the missing end is completed from the germline J gene. This sequence joins TRBV1 and TRBJ1-6, with a possible D match to TRBD1 (5 bases). TRBJ1-6 is sorted into the ORF group, with uncertain function. This CDR3 has 15 residues. Per germline, CDR1 NSQYPW and CDR2 LRSPGD (reference sequence). The V end lost 3 bases, the J end lost 0 bases, and 6 bases lay between the germline ends. The covered CDR3 bases are TGCACCTGCAGTGCCAGGGCTTCCTATAATTCGCCC. Its translation: CTCSARASYNSP. From start to end, the CDR3 is CTCSARASYNSPLYF.